This T cell receptor (beta chain) was sequenced in a study of cytomegalovirus exposure and HLA in healthy donors. For the study at large: Earlier results showed 120 million or so unique TCR beta sequences derived from about 179 million T cells.

Study outcomes and limitations: HLA alleles were associated with 15,000 to 20,000 TCR beta sequences in a later analysis at 0.05 false discovery rate. Reports indicated that the classifier achieved high specificity and sensitivity in diagnosing cytomegalovirus status.

This PCR relied on a set of 60 Vbeta primers and 13 Jbeta primers. Sequencing used immunoSEQ multiplex PCR; TCRdb keeps in-frame clones, though not all of them. The sample has 140,000 to 150,000 clones, over 60% seen once. A word on this clone: Its antigen is as yet unknown.

The length of the CDR3 is 14 residues. Germline CDR1 reads SGHRS; CDR2 reads YFSETQ. V dropped 3 bases and J dropped 2; count of bases not matched to a gene: 4. The clonotype comes from a man aged 35-49 years in good health and CMV-seropositive. The V call is TRBV5-1, the J call TRBJ2-5, with 7 positions matching TRBD1. The sequenced sample was PBMCs. CDR3: CASSWAGGQETQYF. The DNA for the CDR3 is TGCGCCAGCAGCTGGGCAGGGGGACAAGAGACCCAGTACTTC.